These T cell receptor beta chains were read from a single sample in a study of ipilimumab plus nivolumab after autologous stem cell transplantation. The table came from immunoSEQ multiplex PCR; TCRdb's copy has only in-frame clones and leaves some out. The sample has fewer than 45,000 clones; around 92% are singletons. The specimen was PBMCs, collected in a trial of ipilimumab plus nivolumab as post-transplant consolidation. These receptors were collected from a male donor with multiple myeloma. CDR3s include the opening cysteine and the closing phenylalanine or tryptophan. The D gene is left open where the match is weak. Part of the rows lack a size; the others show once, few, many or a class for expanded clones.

CDR3nt: TGTGCCAGCAGCGTAGGCAGGGCTGGAAACACCATATATTTT
CDR3aa: CASSVGRAGNTIYF
len: 14
j_gene: TRBJ1-3
abundance: -
v_gene: TRBV9
d_gene: -

CDR3nt: TGTGCCAGCTCACCACAGTTGTCTGGGGGGACCACAAATGAGCAGTTCTTC
CDR3aa: CASSPQLSGGTTNEQFF
len: 17
j_gene: TRBJ2-1
abundance: -
v_gene: TRBV18
d_gene: -

CDR3nt: TGTGCCAGTACCTTAGGGGGGAACACTGAAGCTTTCTTT
CDR3aa: CASTLGGNTEAFF
len: 13
j_gene: TRBJ1-1
abundance: -
v_gene: TRBV19
d_gene: -

CDR3nt: TGTGCCAGCAGCTTAGGGGTGCTATACACAGATACGCAGTATTTT
CDR3aa: CASSLGVLYTDTQYF
len: 15
j_gene: TRBJ2-3
abundance: -
v_gene: TRBV7-2
d_gene: -

CDR3nt: TGTGCCAGCAGTTTGGTCCAGGGGGGGGCGCCCCAGCATTTT
CDR3aa: CASSLVQGGAPQHF
len: 14
j_gene: TRBJ1-5
abundance: -
v_gene: TRBV28
d_gene: TRBD1

CDR3nt: TGTGCCAGCAGTTTAAGGGTTCGGAGTGAGCAGTTCTTC
CDR3aa: CASSLRVRSEQFF
len: 13
j_gene: TRBJ2-1
abundance: -
v_gene: TRBV28
d_gene: -

CDR3nt: TGTGCCAGCAGCGCCCCAAGGGCGGGCGAGACCCAGTACTTC
CDR3aa: CASSAPRAGETQYF
len: 14
j_gene: TRBJ2-5
abundance: -
v_gene: TRBV9
d_gene: -

CDR3nt: TGCAGCGTTGAAGATAGAGGGAGGCACCCCGAGGCCCAGTACTTC
CDR3aa: CSVEDRGRHPEAQYF
len: 15
j_gene: TRBJ2-5
abundance: once
v_gene: TRBV29-1
d_gene: -

CDR3nt: TGTGCCAGTAGTAGCTCGGGGGGAAACTACGAGCAGTACTTC
CDR3aa: CASSSSGGNYEQYF
len: 14
j_gene: TRBJ2-7
abundance: -
v_gene: TRBV19
d_gene: TRBD2

CDR3nt: TGTGCCAGCAGTGCACGACTAGCTCGCGAGCAGTACTTC
CDR3aa: CASSARLAREQYF
len: 13
j_gene: TRBJ2-7
abundance: once
v_gene: TRBV6-5
d_gene: TRBD2

CDR3nt: TGCAGCGTTGAAACCCCCTATCTGGATACGCAGTATTTT
CDR3aa: CSVETPYLDTQYF
len: 13
j_gene: TRBJ2-3
abundance: -
v_gene: TRBV29-1
d_gene: -

CDR3nt: TGTGCCAGCAGCTTAGCGTTGGGGAGAGAGACCCAGTACTTC
CDR3aa: CASSLALGRETQYF
len: 14
j_gene: TRBJ2-5
abundance: -
v_gene: TRBV7-8
d_gene: -

CDR3nt: TGTGCCAGCAGCAAGTATACTCGGTTTGGCTACACCTTC
CDR3aa: CASSKYTRFGYTF
len: 13
j_gene: TRBJ1-2
abundance: -
v_gene: TRBV21-1
d_gene: -

CDR3nt: TGTGCCAGCAGTGACCGGGGTACCAGCACAGATACGCAGTATTTT
CDR3aa: CASSDRGTSTDTQYF
len: 15
j_gene: TRBJ2-3
abundance: -
v_gene: TRBV2
d_gene: -

CDR3nt: TGTGCCAGTAGTCGGACAGTCGACAATCAGCCCCAGCATTTT
CDR3aa: CASSRTVDNQPQHF
len: 14
j_gene: TRBJ1-5
abundance: -
v_gene: TRBV19
d_gene: -

CDR3nt: TGTGCCAGCAGGAAGGGGACGGACATTCATAGCAATCAGCCCCAGCATTTT
CDR3aa: CASRKGTDIHSNQPQHF
len: 17
j_gene: TRBJ1-5
abundance: once
v_gene: TRBV21-1
d_gene: -